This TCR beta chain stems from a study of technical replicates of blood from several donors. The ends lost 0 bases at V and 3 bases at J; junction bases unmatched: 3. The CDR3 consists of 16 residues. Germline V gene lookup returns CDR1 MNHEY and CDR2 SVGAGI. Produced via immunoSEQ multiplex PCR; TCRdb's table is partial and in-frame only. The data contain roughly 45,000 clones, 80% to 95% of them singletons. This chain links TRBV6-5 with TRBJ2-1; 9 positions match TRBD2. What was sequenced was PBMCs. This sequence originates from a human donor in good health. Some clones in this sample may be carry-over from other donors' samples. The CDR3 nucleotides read TGTGCCAGCAGTTACTCGTCTAGCGGGATCTACAATGAGCAGTTCTTC. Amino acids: CASSYSSSGIYNEQFF.